The text below deals with one T cell receptor beta chain. This CDR3 comprises 15 residues. CDR1 LNHDA and CDR2 SQIVND come from the germline V gene (reference sequence). Trimming left V 3 bases short and J 3 bases short, with 15 bases between. The data were taken from a study of technical replicates of blood from several donors. The assay was immunoSEQ multiplex PCR, and TCRdb's table has in-frame clones only and misses some. This table has about 100,000 clones, under 96% appearing once. V and J are TRBV19 and TRBJ2-7; maybe TRBD2 (7 bases). The material sequenced was T cells isolated from PBMCs. The receptor's source is a human donor in good health. The chain's CDR3 is CASSMGGGAGYEQYF. The CDR3 bases are TGTGCCAGTAGTATGGGAGGGGGAGCTGGCTACGAGCAGTACTTC.